One and the same sample provided the 15 T cell receptor beta chains below, sequenced in a study of CD8 T cells in ankylosing spondylitis. General observations from the study: A TCR beta motif of eight or nine highly homologous variants seemed to mark ankylosing spondylitis blood.

TCRdb called the 5' RACE reads again in MiXCR, with one record for every CDR3 protein. Here the sample spans approximately 300,000 distinct CDR3 sequences, 6.5% to 10% being singletons. Antigens of these TCRs are unknown. The sample consisted of blood, either unsorted or a sorted T cell fraction (not recorded which). These receptors were collected from a male donor with ankylosing spondylitis.

This clonotype has more than one count but fewer than ten. The gene calls are TRBV10-3 and TRBJ2-2; D is possibly TRBD2 (6 bases). The CDR3 covers 13 residues. Trimming shortened V by 6 bases and J by 6 bases, and 11 bases separated the two germline ends. Germline-derived CDR1 and CDR2 are ENHRY and SYGVKD. CDR3 protein: CAIRRDLAGELFF. The CDR3 DNA is TGTGCCATCAGGCGGGATCTGGCCGGGGAGCTGTTTTTT.

This clonotype was counted only a few times. The chain has TRBV18 and TRBJ2-1, with D tentatively TRBD1 (5 bases). The CDR3 runs 15 residues. The germline CDR1 and CDR2 sequences are KGHSH and LQKENI. V lost 1 base to trimming and J lost 6 bases, with 13 bases between them. CDR3 in amino acids: CASSPLATAGNEQFF. The CDR3 DNA reads as TGTGCCAGCTCACCACTGGCGACAGCAGGCAATGAGCAGTTCTTC.

This clonotype has at least ten counts. This rearrangement joins TRBV7-2 to TRBJ1-5; TRBD1 might be the D (5 bases). V lost 5 bases and J lost 5, with 16 bases in between. Germline loops: CDR1 SGHTA, CDR2 FQGNSA. The CDR3 is 15 residues long. The CDR3 DNA reads as TGTGCCAGCAGCCGAGGGGCAGGGCTATATCAGCCCCAGCATTTT. Translation gives CASSRGAGLYQPQHF.

The chain has TRBV28 and TRBJ2-7; perhaps TRBD1 as D (5 bases). The CDR3 extends over 14 amino acids. The germline V gene encodes CDR1 MDHEN and CDR2 SYDVKM. Trimming stripped 1 base from V and 0 bases from J, with 7 bases between. CDR3 amino acids: CASSLLDNSYEQYF. The CDR3 coding sequence is TGTGCCAGCAGTTTATTGGACAACTCCTACGAGCAGTACTTC.

The chain combines TRBV29-1 with TRBJ2-7, with 8 bases that match TRBD1. Per the germline V gene, CDR1 is SQVTM and CDR2 is ANQGSEA. There are 15 residues in the CDR3. V was clipped by 4 bases and J by 6 bases; unmatched bases: 14. This chain's CDR3 is CSVAQNQGAMGEQYF. The CDR3, as DNA: TGCAGCGTTGCCCAAAATCAGGGGGCGATGGGCGAGCAGTACTTC.

This clonotype was found a few times. The rearrangement joins TRBV5-1 to TRBJ1-2; weak D call: TRBD1 (6 bases). Deletions cut 4 bases from V and 2 bases from J, with 9 bases between. Germline V gene lookup returns CDR1 SGHRS and CDR2 YFSETQ. This CDR3 has 13 amino acids. The CDR3 loop reads CASSQTGNYGYTF. Written as DNA, the CDR3 is TGCGCCAGCAGCCAAACAGGGAACTATGGCTACACCTTC.

This clonotype was counted only a few times. The V and J genes are TRBV7-2 and TRBJ2-7; 9 bases align to TRBD1. Per germline, CDR1 SGHTA and CDR2 FQGNSA. This CDR3 has 14 amino acids. The ends lost 5 bases at V and 4 bases at J; junction bases unmatched: 6. The CDR3 sequence is CASSPQGQGYEQYF. The CDR3 coding sequence is TGTGCCAGCAGCCCACAGGGACAGGGTTACGAGCAGTACTTC.

This clonotype was recorded a few times. This chain joins TRBV7-9 and TRBJ2-3; D not resolved. CDR3 length: 13 amino acids. Per germline, CDR1 SEHNR and CDR2 FQNEAQ (reference sequence). With 5 bases removed from V and 0 bases from J, the gap between germline ends came to 6 bases. Here the CDR3 DNA reads TGTGCCAGCAGCAAAACTAGCACAGATACGCAGTATTTT. The encoded protein is CASSKTSTDTQYF.

J is TRBJ2-1 and V is TRBV7-9, with D maybe TRBD2 (7 bases). Looked up from germline, CDR1 is SEHNR and CDR2 is FQNEAQ (reference sequence). The germline V and J ends were trimmed by 3 bases and 4 bases, with 16 bases remaining between them. The CDR3 spans 16 residues. The chain's CDR3 is CASSLEGGDLYNEQFF. The CDR3 bases are TGTGCCAGCAGCTTGGAAGGGGGGGACTTATACAATGAGCAGTTCTTC. Combining the CDR3 with reference TRBV7-9 and TRBJ2-1 gives the whole variable domain DTGVSQNPRHKITKRGQNVTFRCDPISEHNRLYWYRQTLGQGPEFLTYFQNEAQLEKSRLLSDRFSAERPKGSFSTLEIQRTEQGDSAMYLCASSLEGGDLYNEQFFGPGTRLTVL.

This clonotype has just a few counts. The J gene is TRBJ2-7, the V gene TRBV5-1; the match to TRBD2 covers 7 bases. Germline CDR1 is SGHRS and CDR2 is YFSETQ. J gave up 3 bases and V 0 bases, and 3 bases lay outside the gene matches. The CDR3 extends over 14 amino acids. This CDR3 is CASSLGTRVYEQYF. The CDR3 nucleotides read TGCGCCAGCAGCTTGGGGACTAGGGTCTACGAGCAGTACTTC.

This clonotype was counted between two and nine times. The chain employs TRBV20-1 and TRBJ2-3; D is ambiguous. This CDR3 has 12 residues. Germline V lookup: CDR1 DFQATT, CDR2 SNEGSKA (reference sequence). Trimming took off 2 bases at V and 2 bases at J, with 5 bases between the two ends. CDR3 sequence (DNA): TGCAGTGCTAGAACCGTCACAGATACGCAGTATTTT. Translation: CSARTVTDTQYF.

The V gene is TRBV2, the J gene TRBJ2-5; 10 bases fit TRBD2. V trimming: 5 bases; J trimming: 3 bases; junction bases outside the gene matches: 3. The CDR3 sequence is 14 residues long. Germline V gene data show CDR1 as SNHLY and CDR2 as FYNNEI. This chain's CDR3 is CASSRTSGKETQYF. CDR3 DNA: TGTGCCAGCAGTCGGACTAGCGGCAAAGAGACCCAGTACTTC.

The chain combines TRBV28 with TRBJ2-5, with D unresolved. The CDR3 totals 13 residues. The germline V gene has CDR1 MDHEN and CDR2 SYDVKM. Trimming left V 3 bases short and J 5 bases short, with 10 bases between. The CDR3: CASSLGSAETQYF. DNA for the CDR3: TGTGCCAGCAGTTTGGGCAGCGCGGAGACCCAGTACTTC.

V and J are TRBV28 and TRBJ1-5; D is uncertain. Trimming pared 4 bases from V and 4 bases from J, leaving 11 bases between. The CDR3 contains 14 residues. Germline CDR1 reads MDHEN; CDR2 reads SYDVKM. The CDR3 sequence: CASSSPSTNQPQHF. DNA for the CDR3: TGTGCCAGCAGTTCTCCCTCAACTAATCAGCCCCAGCATTTT. The full variable domain, rest sourced from reference TRBV28 and TRBJ1-5, is DVKVTQSSRYLVKRTGEKVFLECVQDMDHENMFWYRQDPGLGLRLIYFSYDVKMKEKGDIPEGYSVSREKKERFSLILESASTNQTSMYLCASSSPSTNQPQHFGDGTRLSIL.

The chain combines TRBV18 with TRBJ2-7, with TRBD1 matching 10 bases. Germline CDR1 is KGHSH and CDR2 is LQKENI. Losses at the gene ends were 6 bases for V and 7 bases for J; bases not matched to a gene: 6. The CDR3 consists of 13 residues. Here the CDR3 reads CASSRDRGREQYF. In DNA form, the CDR3 reads TGTGCCAGCTCCCGGGACAGGGGTAGGGAGCAGTACTTC.